Below are 20 T cell receptor beta chains sequenced from a single sample in a study of CD8 T cells in ankylosing spondylitis. TCRdb passed the 5' RACE reads through MiXCR, listing each CDR3 protein once. Of 250,000 to 350,000 distinct CDR3 sequences in the sample, 15% to 20% were seen once. The sequencing input was blood, either unsorted or a sorted T cell fraction (not recorded which). The receptors shown here come from a male donor with ankylosing spondylitis or in good health (not recorded which).

This clonotype has just a few counts. This sequence joins TRBV7-3 and TRBJ2-3; no definite D call. Trimming took off 0 bases at V and 1 base at J, with 11 bases between the two ends. CDR3 size: 16 residues. The germline gives CDR1 SGHTA, CDR2 FQGTGA. As DNA, the CDR3 is TGTGCCAGCAGCTTAACTCCGCTAGTCCGCACAGATACGCAGTATTTT. Translating gives CASSLTPLVRTDTQYF. Together with reference TRBV7-3 and TRBJ2-3, the CDR3 gives the full variable domain: GAGVSQTPSNKVTEKGKYVELRCDPISGHTALYWYRQSLGQGPEFLIYFQGTGAADDSGLPNDRFFAVRPEGSVSTLKIQRTERGDSAVYLCASSLTPLVRTDTQYFGPGTRLTVL.

V and J are TRBV7-9 and TRBJ2-1, with D tentatively TRBD2 (5 bases). V was cut by 5 bases and J by 6 bases, with 11 bases left in between. This CDR3 has 13 residues. Per germline, CDR1 SEHNR and CDR2 FQNEAQ (reference sequence). This chain's CDR3 is CASSAGLLNEQFF. CDR3 nucleotide sequence: TGTGCCAGCAGCGCAGGACTCCTCAATGAGCAGTTCTTC.

In its sample, this clonotype was seen a few times. The V gene is TRBV7-3, the J gene TRBJ2-3, with TRBD2 matching 10 bases. CDR3 length: 16 amino acids. V was pared by 3 bases and J by 6 bases, with 9 bases of the junction left unmatched. Per germline, CDR1 SGHTA and CDR2 FQGTGA. CDR3 DNA: TGTGCCAGCAGCTTCTCTAGCGGGGGACCCACGGATACGCAGTATTTT. This gives the protein CASSFSSGGPTDTQYF.

This chain joins TRBV28 and TRBJ2-4; possible D gene TRBD1, 6 bases. The CDR3 extends over 16 amino acids. Germline lookup yields CDR1 MDHEN and CDR2 SYDVKM. Trimming took off 3 bases at V and 2 bases at J, with 14 bases between the two ends. CDR3 bases: TGTGCCAGCAGTTTGGGTGTCCAGGGGTCCAAAAACATTCAGTACTTC. It codes for CASSLGVQGSKNIQYF.

The rearrangement links TRBV7-3 to TRBJ1-4; no clear D. The CDR3 runs to 15 residues. V lost 0 bases to trimming and J lost 3 bases, with 8 bases between them. From germline, CDR1 is SGHTA and CDR2 FQGTGA. The CDR3 DNA reads TGTGCCAGCAGCTTAACCGGGTCCCCTAATGAAAAACTGTTTTTT. Its protein is CASSLTGSPNEKLFF.

The chain couples TRBV7-2 to TRBJ1-3, with D unclear. V lost 7 bases and J lost 2, with 9 bases in between. Germline lookup yields CDR1 SGHTA and CDR2 FQGNSA. The CDR3 length is 13 residues. As DNA, the CDR3 is TGTGCCAGCACCAGTTCGGCTGGAAACACCATATATTTT. It yields the protein CASTSSAGNTIYF.

The V and J genes are TRBV5-1 and TRBJ2-3, with D unresolved. This CDR3 spans 14 amino acids. The V gene's germline CDR1 is SGHRS and CDR2 YFSETQ. With 0 bases removed from V and 4 bases from J, the gap between germline ends came to 9 bases. The CDR3 loop reads CASSLERVADTQYF. DNA for the CDR3: TGCGCCAGCAGCTTGGAACGGGTGGCAGATACGCAGTATTTT.

The V and J genes are TRBV29-1 and TRBJ2-5; D is tentatively TRBD1 or TRBD2 (5 bases each). V was trimmed by 7 bases and J by 5 bases, leaving 8 bases between them. CDR1 is SQVTM and CDR2 is ANQGSEA in the germline V gene. This CDR3 comprises 10 residues. CDR3 in DNA: TGCAGCGCAGAGGGGGAGACCCAGTACTTC. Protein: CSAEGETQYF.

This clonotype was recorded at least ten times. The chain employs TRBV6-6 and TRBJ1-2; D call uncertain. The CDR3 extends over 13 amino acids. Trimming left V 6 bases short and J 2 bases short, with 10 bases between. Germline CDR1 and CDR2: MNHNY and SVGAGI (reference sequence). The CDR3 sequence is CASSGRNNYGYTF. Here the CDR3 DNA reads TGTGCCAGCAGCGGGAGGAACAACTATGGCTACACCTTC.

A few counts support this clonotype. The chain has TRBV5-1 and TRBJ2-4; D may be TRBD1 (5 bases). The CDR3 covers 13 residues. Per germline, CDR1 SGHRS and CDR2 YFSETQ. Trimming removed 0 bases from V and 15 bases from J, with 16 bases in between. In DNA form, the CDR3 reads TGCGCCAGCAGCTTGGAGGGGCAGAGAAAGAGGTACTTC. This sequence encodes CASSLEGQRKRYF.

The chain uses TRBV24-1 and TRBJ1-1; tentatively, D is TRBD1 (5 bases). Trimming pared 9 bases from V and 1 base from J, leaving 11 bases between. Germline CDR1 reads KGHDR; CDR2 reads SFDVKD. The CDR3 sequence is 13 residues long. CDR3 DNA sequence: TGTGCCACCGCGCCCGGGACGAACACTGAAGCTTTCTTT. Translation: CATAPGTNTEAFF.

A few counts support this clonotype. The chain carries TRBV28 and TRBJ1-3, with 12 bases identical to TRBD1. The CDR3 length is 19 residues. Germline V CDR1 and CDR2: MDHEN, SYDVKM. Germline trimming cut 3 bases from V and 1 base from J; bases unmatched to any gene: 10. For the CDR3, the DNA is TGTGCCAGCAGTTTTCGGGACAGGGGGCGAGTAAGATCTGGAAACACCATATATTTT. Encoded protein: CASSFRDRGRVRSGNTIYF.

This clonotype was seen ten or more times. V gene TRBV12-3 or TRBV12-4 combines with J gene TRBJ2-1; D is undetermined. This CDR3 region has 15 residues. V dropped 7 bases and J dropped 4 bases, with 17 bases sitting between them. The CDR3 nucleotides read TGTGCCAGCAACCCCTCGGCGGTTTTATACAATGAGCAGTTCTTC. Amino acids: CASNPSAVLYNEQFF.

This chain connects TRBV4-1 to TRBJ2-7, with a weak D call TRBD2 (5 bases). CDR1 and CDR2 (germline): MGHRA, YSYEKL. The CDR3 covers 15 residues. The ends were cut back, 5 bases at V and 2 bases at J, with 16 bases in the middle. CDR3 amino acids: CASSRLSDGTYEQYV. In DNA, the CDR3 is TGCGCCAGCAGCAGACTATCGGACGGTACCTACGAGCAGTACGTC.

This clonotype was detected ten times or more. V usage is TRBV27 and J usage is TRBJ1-2; possible D gene TRBD1, 6 bases. Per the germline V gene, CDR1 is MNHEY and CDR2 is SMNVEV (reference sequence). There are 15 residues in the CDR3. Trimming shortened V by 6 bases and J by 2 bases, and 16 bases separated the two germline ends. In DNA form, the CDR3 reads TGTGCCAGCAGGCTCCGGGCGGGGGCGAACTATGGCTACACCTTC. As protein: CASRLRAGANYGYTF.

This clonotype was found many times. The chain carries TRBV10-3 and TRBJ1-2, with TRBD1 identical over 9 bases. The CDR3 runs 15 residues. From germline, CDR1 is ENHRY and CDR2 SYGVKD. V was pared by 5 bases and J by 5 bases, with 9 bases of the junction left unmatched. CDR3 protein: CAISPTGGASYGYTF. CDR3 DNA: TGTGCCATCAGTCCGACAGGGGGAGCATCTTATGGCTACACCTTC.

The table lists this clonotype with a few counts. This chain links TRBV18 with TRBJ2-5; 7 bases are shared with TRBD1. The germline V gene has CDR1 KGHSH and CDR2 LQKENI. The V and J ends lost 3 bases and 2 bases, in that order; junction bases with no gene match: 9. The CDR3 is made up of 16 amino acids. For the CDR3, the DNA is TGTGCCAGCTCACCTTCGGGGACAGCACAACAAGAGACCCAGTACTTC. Amino acids: CASSPSGTAQQETQYF. Variable domain in full (rest from reference TRBV18 and TRBJ2-5): NAGVMQNPRHLVRRRGQEARLRCSPMKGHSHVYWYRQLPEEGLKFMVYLQKENIIDESGMPKERFSAEFPKEGPSILRIQQVVRGDSAAYFCASSPSGTAQQETQYFGPGTRLLVL.

Note on this clonotype: The junction and the germline gene differ at one end; a read error may be behind it. The chain couples TRBV5-1 to TRBJ1-5; D not certain. Per the germline V gene, CDR1 is SGHRS and CDR2 is YFSETQ. The CDR3 contains 13 residues. In DNA, the CDR3 is TGCGCCAACAGCTTGTCGCACGATCAGCCCCAGCATTTT. It yields the protein CANSLSHDQPQHF.

This chain joins TRBV20-1 and TRBJ1-5; perhaps TRBD1 as D (5 bases). CDR3 length: 14 amino acids. Looked up from germline, CDR1 is DFQATT and CDR2 is SNEGSKA (reference sequence). Trimming shortened V by 5 bases and J by 0 bases, and 11 bases separated the two germline ends. CDR3 loop: CSAGDPNSNQPQHF. For the CDR3, the DNA is TGCAGTGCTGGGGACCCAAATAGCAATCAGCCCCAGCATTTT.

This clonotype was seen only a few times. The V call is TRBV7-8, the J call TRBJ1-2; 8 bases agree with TRBD1. The CDR3 runs to 16 residues. CDR1 and CDR2 (germline): SGHVS, FQNEAQ. V was pared by 4 bases and J by 2 bases, with 9 bases of the junction left unmatched. This chain's CDR3 is CASSWVRTGQNYGYTF. The CDR3 coding sequence is TGTGCCAGCAGCTGGGTCCGGACAGGGCAGAACTATGGCTACACCTTC.